This TCR beta chain was identified during a study of blood T cell repertoires in COVID-19. Participant age was roughly 18 to 90 years, and participants resided in roughly 25 US areas. Recovered status applied to Cohort 3 donors who had two consecutive negative PCRs. It also applied to those with clearance or with symptom resolution. Per the original data handling: Counts of nucleated cells, estimated from reference gene primer amplification, were obtained. The data were produced by immunoSEQ multiplex PCR, yet TCRdb's version contains in-frame clones alone and is incomplete. V and J calls plus clone size are reproduced from that table; the DNA served to infer D and trimming. The table has approximately 300,000 clones, 85% to 90% seen once; the top ten hold 3.5% to 4.5%. This receptor was obtained from a man aged 30 to 39 who had recovered from COVID-19. The sequencing sample was made of PBMCs or T cells enriched from blood (not recorded which).

This chain's CDR3 is CAWIGGGPGEQYF. DNA for the CDR3: TGTGCCTGGATTGGCGGGGGGCCGGGCGAGCAGTACTTC. This chain connects TRBV30 to TRBJ2-7, with 8 bases matching TRBD2. The ends lost 4 bases at V and 6 bases at J; junction bases unmatched: 8. The germline V gene encodes CDR1 GTSNPN and CDR2 SVGIG (reference sequence). This CDR3 is 13 amino acids long.